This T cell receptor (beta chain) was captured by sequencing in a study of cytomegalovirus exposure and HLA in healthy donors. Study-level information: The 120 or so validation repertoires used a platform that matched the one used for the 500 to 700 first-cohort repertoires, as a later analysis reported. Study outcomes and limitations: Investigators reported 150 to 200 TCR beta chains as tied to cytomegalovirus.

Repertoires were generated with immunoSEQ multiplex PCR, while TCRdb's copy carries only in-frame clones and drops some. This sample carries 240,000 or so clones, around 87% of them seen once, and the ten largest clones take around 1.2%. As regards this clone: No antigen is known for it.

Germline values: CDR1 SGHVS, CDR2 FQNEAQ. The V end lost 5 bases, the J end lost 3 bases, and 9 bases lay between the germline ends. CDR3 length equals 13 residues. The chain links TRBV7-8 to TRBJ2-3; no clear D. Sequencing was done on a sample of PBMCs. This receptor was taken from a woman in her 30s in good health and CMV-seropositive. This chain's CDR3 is CASSPPQTDTQYF. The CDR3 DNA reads TGTGCCAGCAGCCCCCCCCAGACAGATACGCAGTATTTT.